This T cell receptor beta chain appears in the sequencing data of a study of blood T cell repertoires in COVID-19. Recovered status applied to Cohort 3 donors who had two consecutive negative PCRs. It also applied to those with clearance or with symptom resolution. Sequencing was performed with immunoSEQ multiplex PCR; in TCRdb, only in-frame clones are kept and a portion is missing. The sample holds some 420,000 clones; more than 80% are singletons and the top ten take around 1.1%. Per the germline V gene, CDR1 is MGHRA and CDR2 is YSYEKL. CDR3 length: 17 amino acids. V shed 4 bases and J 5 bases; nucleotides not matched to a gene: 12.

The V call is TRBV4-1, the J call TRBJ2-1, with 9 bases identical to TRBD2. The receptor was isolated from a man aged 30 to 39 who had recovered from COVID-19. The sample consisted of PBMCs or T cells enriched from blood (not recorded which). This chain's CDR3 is CASSRITGTSSNNEQFF. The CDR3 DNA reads TGCGCCAGCAGCCGAATAACCGGGACTAGCTCTAACAATGAGCAGTTCTTC.